This entry lists 17 T cell receptor beta chains sequenced from one sample in a study of CD8 T cells in ankylosing spondylitis. TCRdb fed the 5' RACE reads into MiXCR, producing one record per CDR3 protein. The repertoire holds 150,000 to 200,000 distinct CDR3 sequences, with over 10% as singletons. Sequencing was carried out using blood, either unsorted or a sorted T cell fraction (not recorded which). The source is a female donor with ankylosing spondylitis or in good health (not recorded which).

This clonotype was seen a few times. The genes are TRBV7-2 and TRBJ1-1; 7 bases line up with TRBD1. Losses at the gene ends were 5 bases for V and 5 bases for J; bases not matched to a gene: 11. The germline CDR1 and CDR2 sequences are SGHTA and FQGNSA. The CDR3 runs 15 residues. In DNA, the CDR3 is TGTGCCAGCAGCCCCCTTGGGACAGTCGGAACTGAAGCTTTCTTT. It yields the protein CASSPLGTVGTEAFF.

This clonotype was picked up many times. This chain links TRBV12-3 or TRBV12-4 with TRBJ1-5, with D tentatively TRBD1 (5 bases). V lost 7 bases and J 3 bases, leaving 13 bases between the germline ends. This CDR3 spans 14 amino acids. The CDR3 spells CASILDSLNQPQHF. The CDR3 bases are TGTGCCAGCATCCTCGACAGCCTCAATCAGCCCCAGCATTTT.

About this clonotype itself: A much more abundant neighbour one base away suggests this may be a read error. This CDR3 is missing its conserved last phenylalanine or tryptophan, likely due to a read error. No DNA is shown, since the ends of the CDR3 on it are uncertain; the CDR3 is the one TCRdb lists. This chain links TRBV20-1 with TRBJ2-1; the tabulated D call, TRBD2, remains unverified against the DNA. The length of the CDR3 is 13 amino acids, counting both ends. Germline lookup yields CDR1 DFQATT and CDR2 SNEGSKA (reference sequence). CDR3 residues: CSATPPGLVQKFL.

This clonotype has more than one count but fewer than ten. The chain combines TRBV18 with TRBJ1-1; D gene unclear. Germline CDR1 KGHSH, CDR2 LQKENI. V was pared by 3 bases and J by 3 bases, with 8 bases between. CDR3 size: 13 residues. CDR3 residues: CASSPEGYTEAFF. CDR3 coding DNA: TGTGCCAGCTCACCGGAAGGGTACACTGAAGCTTTCTTT.

This clonotype was found many times. The chain carries TRBV6-1 and TRBJ1-1; TRBD1 is a possible D gene (5 bases). Germline CDR1 reads MNHNS; CDR2 reads SASEGT. The germline V and J ends were trimmed by 6 bases and 6 bases, with 20 bases remaining between them. The CDR3 loop spans 15 amino acids. CDR3: CASRRELLRGAEAFF. Written as DNA, the CDR3 is TGTGCCAGCAGAAGGGAGCTACTACGGGGCGCTGAAGCTTTCTTT.

This clonotype came up many times. The rearrangement links TRBV6-1 to TRBJ2-1, with 9 bases matching TRBD1. The CDR3 extends over 15 amino acids. J was trimmed by 1 base and V by 6 bases; bases with no gene match: 4. Looked up from germline, CDR1 is MNHNS and CDR2 is SASEGT. The CDR3 loop reads CASSPTGGSYNEQFF. The CDR3, as DNA: TGTGCCAGCAGCCCGACAGGGGGATCCTACAATGAGCAGTTCTTC.

This clonotype was observed at least ten times. J is TRBJ2-7 and V is TRBV4-2, with 10 bases aligning to TRBD2. Trimming cost V 2 bases and J 1 base; bases outside gene matches: 2. Germline assignment: CDR1 LGHNA and CDR2 YNFKEQ. The CDR3 spans 15 residues. This CDR3 reads CASSQTSGTSYEQYF. The DNA of the CDR3 is TGTGCCAGCAGCCAAACTAGCGGGACTTCCTACGAGCAGTACTTC.

This clonotype was counted many times. The rearrangement uses TRBV7-2 and TRBJ2-4; TRBD2 agrees at 9 bases. This CDR3 region has 12 residues. Germline CDR1 is SGHTA and CDR2 is FQGNSA. The V and J ends lost 8 bases and 11 bases, in that order; junction bases with no gene match: 7. The CDR3 is CASGGREGLQYF. Written as DNA, the CDR3 is TGTGCCAGCGGCGGGCGGGAGGGCCTTCAGTACTTC.

On this clonotype: One end of the junction does not line up with germline, which may come from a read error. The chain links TRBV24-1 to TRBJ2-2; D is ambiguous. Germline CDR1 KGHDR, CDR2 SFDVKD. There are 13 residues in the CDR3. CDR3 coding DNA: TGTGCCGCCAGAAAAAGTAACACCGGGGAGCTGTTTTTT. Amino acid sequence: CAARKSNTGELFF.

This clonotype was picked up a small number of times. This chain connects TRBV12-3 or TRBV12-4 to TRBJ1-5; no clear D. V dropped 0 bases and J dropped 0 bases, with 3 bases sitting between them. The CDR3 totals 14 residues. The CDR3 region is CASSLALSNQPQHF. CDR3 DNA: TGTGCCAGCAGTTTAGCGCTTAGCAATCAGCCCCAGCATTTT.

This clonotype was picked up many times. This chain links TRBV27 with TRBJ1-1; D unclear. From germline, CDR1 is MNHEY and CDR2 SMNVEV (reference sequence). Trimming took off 3 bases at V and 0 bases at J, with 11 bases between the two ends. This CDR3 has 15 residues. CDR3 sequence reads: CASSLAPNMNTEAFF. CDR3 DNA: TGTGCCAGCAGTTTGGCGCCTAACATGAACACTGAAGCTTTCTTT.

In this sample, this clonotype turned up many times. The rearrangement joins TRBV28 to TRBJ1-6; D unresolved. CDR3 length: 14 amino acids. Trimming removed 0 bases from V and 7 bases from J, with 7 bases in between. Germline V gene data show CDR1 as MDHEN and CDR2 as SYDVKM. The CDR3 protein is CASSLWQENSPLHF. The CDR3 DNA follows: TGTGCCAGCAGTTTATGGCAGGAAAATTCACCCCTCCACTTT. The variable domain in full, completed from reference TRBV28 and TRBJ1-6, reads DVKVTQSSRYLVKRTGEKVFLECVQDMDHENMFWYRQDPGLGLRLIYFSYDVKMKEKGDIPEGYSVSREKKERFSLILESASTNQTSMYLCASSLWQENSPLHFGNGTRLTVT.

The rearrangement joins TRBV7-2 to TRBJ1-6; perhaps TRBD1 as D (5 bases). Germline V gives CDR1 SGHTA, CDR2 FQGNSA. Trimming removed 0 bases from V and 10 bases from J, with 13 bases in between. The CDR3 covers 15 residues. This CDR3 is CASSLATGVRSPLHF. Written as DNA, the CDR3 is TGTGCCAGCAGCTTAGCAACGGGGGTGCGGTCACCCCTCCACTTT.

This clonotype showed up many times. The V gene is TRBV5-1, the J gene TRBJ2-1; 8 bases are shared with TRBD1. This CDR3 comprises 14 residues. J was trimmed by 6 bases and V by 3 bases; bases with no gene match: 5. Per the germline V gene, CDR1 is SGHRS and CDR2 is YFSETQ. CDR3 coding DNA: TGCGCCAGCAGCTCATGGACAGGGTCCAATGAGCAGTTCTTC. This codes for CASSSWTGSNEQFF.

This clonotype was counted ten times or more. The chain recombines TRBV7-8 with TRBJ2-3; D is perhaps TRBD1 or TRBD2 (5 bases each). CDR3 size: 13 residues. Trimming took off 1 base at V and 9 bases at J, with 11 bases between the two ends. Germline CDR1 and CDR2: SGHVS and FQNEAQ. CDR3 bases: TGTGCCAGCAGCTTAGGAGGGGCTTCGACGCAGTATTTT. Its protein is CASSLGGASTQYF.

This clonotype was counted ten times or more. V and J are TRBV12-3 or TRBV12-4 and TRBJ2-1; possibly TRBD2 for D (5 bases). V shed 6 bases and J shed 10 bases, with 13 bases lying between them. The CDR3 extends over 12 amino acids. The CDR3 sequence: CASSPGKGEQFF. The CDR3 DNA follows: TGTGCCAGCAGCCCCGGGAAGGGCGAGCAGTTCTTC.

This clonotype has a count of ten or more. V and J are TRBV11-2 and TRBJ2-1; 7 bases are a match to TRBD2. Trimming removed 4 bases from V and 7 bases from J; junction bases left unmatched: 7. The V gene's germline CDR1 is SGHAT and CDR2 FQNNGV. This CDR3 contains 14 residues. The CDR3 region has the DNA TGTGCCAGCAGCTGGGGGGGAGGGTTGAATGAGCAGTTCTTC. Protein: CASSWGGGLNEQFF.